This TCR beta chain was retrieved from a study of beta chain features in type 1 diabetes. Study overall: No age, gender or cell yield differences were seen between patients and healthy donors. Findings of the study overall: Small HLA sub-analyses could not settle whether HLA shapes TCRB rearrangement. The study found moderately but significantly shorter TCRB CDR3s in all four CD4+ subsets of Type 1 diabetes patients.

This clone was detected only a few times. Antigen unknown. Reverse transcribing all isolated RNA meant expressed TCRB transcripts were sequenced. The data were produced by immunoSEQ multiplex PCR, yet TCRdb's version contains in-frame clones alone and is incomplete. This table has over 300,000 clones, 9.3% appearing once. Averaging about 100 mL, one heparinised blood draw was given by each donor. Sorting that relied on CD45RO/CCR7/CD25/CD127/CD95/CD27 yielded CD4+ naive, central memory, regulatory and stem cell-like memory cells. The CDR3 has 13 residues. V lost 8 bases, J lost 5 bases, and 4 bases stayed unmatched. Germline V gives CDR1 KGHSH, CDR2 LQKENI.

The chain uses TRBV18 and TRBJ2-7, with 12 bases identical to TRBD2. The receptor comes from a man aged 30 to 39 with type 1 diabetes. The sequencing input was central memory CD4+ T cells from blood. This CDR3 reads CASSTSGGNEQYF. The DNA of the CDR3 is TGTGCCAGCAGTACTAGCGGGGGGAACGAGCAGTACTTC.